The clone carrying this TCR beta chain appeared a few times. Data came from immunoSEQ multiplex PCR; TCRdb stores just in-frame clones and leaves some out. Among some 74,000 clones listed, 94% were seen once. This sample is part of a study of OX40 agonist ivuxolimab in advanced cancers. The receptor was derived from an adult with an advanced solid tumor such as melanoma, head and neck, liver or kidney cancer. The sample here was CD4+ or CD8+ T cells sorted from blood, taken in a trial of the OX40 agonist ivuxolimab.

The CDR3: CASSEASFIGTFF. The CDR3 DNA reads TGTGCCAGCAGTGAAGCGAGCTTTATCGGGACTTTCTTT. This rearrangement joins TRBV2 to TRBJ1-1; D ambiguous. The germline gives CDR1 SNHLY, CDR2 FYNNEI. Trimming pared 0 bases from V and 12 bases from J, leaving 14 bases between. This CDR3 has 13 amino acids.